The 10 T cell receptor beta chains reported below all come from one sample, sequenced in a study of T cell responses to AZD1222 COVID-19 vaccine. TCRdb's table, derived via immunoSEQ multiplex PCR, lists solely in-frame clones and lacks some. The data hold about 120,000 clones, with 70% to 90% observed a single time. The sample in question was peripheral blood, obtained on day 0 of AZD1222 vaccination. Receptors originate from an adult in good health.

The chain couples TRBV5-1 to TRBJ2-7; D is uncertain. V was clipped by 1 base and J by 4 bases, with 9 bases between them. The CDR3 consists of 13 residues. Germline CDR1 is SGHRS and CDR2 is YFSETQ. As DNA, the CDR3 is TGCGCCAGCAGCTTGATAGGGAATTACGAGCAGTACTTC. Translation gives CASSLIGNYEQYF. The complete variable domain, with remaining parts taken from reference TRBV5-1 and TRBJ2-7, reads KAGVTQTPRYLIKTRGQQVTLSCSPISGHRSVSWYQQTPGQGLQFLFEYFSETQRNKGNFPGRFSGRQFSNSRSEMNVSTLELGDSALYLCASSLIGNYEQYFGPGTRLTVT.

The chain has TRBV12-3 or TRBV12-4 and TRBJ1-1; D not certain. Between the trimmed V and J ends, which lost 2 bases and 11 bases, there was a span of 9 bases. The CDR3 runs 11 residues. CDR3 bases: TGTGCCAGCAGTTTAAGAAGGGCTGCTTTCTTT. Its translation: CASSLRRAAFF.

V usage is TRBV6-5 and J usage is TRBJ1-5; a possible D gene is TRBD1 (5 bases). V was shortened by 5 bases and J by 8 bases, with 19 bases between the two germline ends. The CDR3 has 15 residues. In germline, CDR1 is MNHEY, CDR2 SVGAGI. Written as DNA, the CDR3 is TGTGCCAGCAGTCCTTATGGGGCAGGCGCTAAGCCCCAGCATTTT. Translated, it gives CASSPYGAGAKPQHF.

The chain employs TRBV10-2 and TRBJ1-1; tentative D call: TRBD1 (5 bases). Per the germline V gene, CDR1 is WSHSY and CDR2 is SAAADI. The CDR3 covers 15 residues. V lost 3 bases and J 4 bases, leaving 15 bases between the germline ends. CDR3 in DNA: TGCGCCAGCAGTGACCCCTCCGGGGGGTTCACTGAAGCTTTCTTT. It encodes CASSDPSGGFTEAFF.

V and J are TRBV6-6 and TRBJ1-2; D remains ambiguous. V was trimmed by 0 bases and J by 0 bases, leaving 5 bases between them. Germline lookup yields CDR1 MNHNY and CDR2 SVGAGI (reference sequence). The CDR3 length is 14 residues. The DNA of the CDR3 is TGTGCCAGCAGTTACTCGGCAGCTAACTATGGCTACACCTTC. This gives the protein CASSYSAANYGYTF.

This chain links TRBV4-1 with TRBJ2-7, with 10 bases fitting TRBD2. Germline lookup yields CDR1 MGHRA and CDR2 YSYEKL. This CDR3 has 15 amino acids. With V trimmed by 3 bases and J by 1 base, 3 bases remained unmatched. The chain's CDR3 is CASSQQGLASYEQYF. CDR3 in DNA: TGCGCCAGCAGCCAGCAGGGACTAGCGTCCTACGAGCAGTACTTC.

CDR3 sequence: CASSVAGGLLNIQYF. The CDR3, as DNA: TGTGCCAGCAGCGTAGCAGGCGGCCTTCTAAACATTCAGTACTTC. This chain joins TRBV9 and TRBJ2-4; D call uncertain. In germline, CDR1 is SGDLS, CDR2 YYNGEE. Between the trimmed V and J ends, which lost 0 bases and 6 bases, there was a span of 13 bases. CDR3 length: 15 amino acids.

The V gene is TRBV27, the J gene TRBJ2-2; no clear D. The CDR3 totals 16 residues. Germline V gene data show CDR1 as MNHEY and CDR2 as SMNVEV (reference sequence). Between the trimmed V and J ends, which lost 6 bases and 1 base, there was a span of 15 bases. CDR3 bases: TGTGCCAGCAGCCGTGGACGGAGTTGGAACACCGGGGAGCTGTTTTTT. Translation gives CASSRGRSWNTGELFF.

V usage is TRBV6-2 or TRBV6-3 and J usage is TRBJ2-1; 8 positions match TRBD2. V dropped 6 bases and J dropped 7; count of bases not matched to a gene: 11. This CDR3 region has 15 residues. The V gene's germline CDR1 is MNHEY and CDR2 SVGEGT. CDR3 in amino acids: CASSSGTRYLNEQFF. For the CDR3, the DNA is TGTGCCAGCAGCTCCGGGACTAGATACCTTAATGAGCAGTTCTTC.

The table lists this clone with a count of one. V usage is TRBV5-1 and J usage is TRBJ2-1; 8 nucleotides agree with TRBD1. CDR1 and CDR2 from the germline V gene are SGHRS and YFSETQ. Unmatched junction bases numbered 9, after V lost 4 bases and J lost 6 bases. The CDR3 loop spans 15 amino acids. Here the CDR3 reads CASSPPGTGINEQFF. The CDR3 region has the DNA TGCGCCAGCAGCCCCCCCGGGACAGGAATCAATGAGCAGTTCTTC.